Only one count was recorded for the clone carrying this TCR beta chain. In the original processing: Researchers report that nucleated cell counts were estimated from reference gene primer amplification. TCRdb keeps only in-frame clones here, not all; method: immunoSEQ multiplex PCR. V and J calls and clone size are those listed in that table; D and trimming were worked out from the DNA. Here the sample spans some 190,000 clones, roughly 84% being singletons. Deletions cut 0 bases from V and 3 bases from J, with 11 bases between. The CDR3 length is 14 residues. Germline CDR1 and CDR2: SQVTM and ANQGSEA. The sample is drawn from a study of blood T cell repertoires in COVID-19. Study at large: COVID-19 samples collected from the United States, Italy and Spain covered acute and convalescent phases. T cells, B-cell-depleted T cells, or PBMCs supplied cDNA or gDNA.

The sequence derives from a woman between 40 and 55 years old who had recovered from COVID-19. The chain joins TRBV29-1 to TRBJ1-2; D perhaps matches TRBD1 (6 bases). The material sequenced was peripheral blood. As DNA, the CDR3 is TGCAGCGTTGAAGATCTCGGGACATACTATGGCTACACCTTC. Its translation: CSVEDLGTYYGYTF. The entire variable domain, with the rest obtained from reference TRBV29-1 and TRBJ1-2, is as follows: SAVISQKPSRDICQRGTSLTIQCQVDSQVTMMFWYRQQPGQSLTLIATANQGSEATYESGFVIDKFPISRPNLTFSTLTVSNMSPEDSSIYLCSVEDLGTYYGYTFGSGTRLTVV.